Listed below are T cell receptor beta chains from one sample, sequenced in a study of cytomegalovirus exposure and HLA in healthy donors. The assay was immunoSEQ multiplex PCR, and TCRdb's table has in-frame clones only and misses some. The table records 180,000 or so clones, 75% to 90% of them present only once. Material: PBMCs. These TCRs come from a woman aged 45-65 years in good health and CMV-seropositive. CDR3s include the opening cysteine and the closing phenylalanine or tryptophan. The order of the fields is CDR3 DNA, CDR3 protein, V gene, D gene, clone size, CDR3 length, J gene. The D gene is left open where the match is weak. Size values are once, few and many counts, or a class for expanded clones, and some rows have none.

TGCGGAATAACGGGAGGAGGGGCCGGGGAGCTGTTTTTT CGITGGGAGELFF TRBV29-1 TRBD2 . 13 TRBJ2-2
TGCGCCAGCAGCCAAGCTCGGACAGGGTCCGAGCAGTACTTC CASSQARTGSEQYF TRBV4-1 TRBD1 . 14 TRBJ2-7
TGTTCCAGCAGCCCCAGCCGGGAGGAAGCTTTCTTT CSSSPSREEAFF TRBV7-9 . . 12 TRBJ1-1
TGCGCCAGCAGTGAAAGGGGCCGGTTTATGGGCAATGAGCAGTTCTTC CASSERGRFMGNEQFF TRBV6-1 . . 16 TRBJ2-1
TGTGCCAGCAACTTGGCTAGCCCGGGAGCATACGAGCAGTACTTC CASNLASPGAYEQYF TRBV6-1 . . 15 TRBJ2-7
TGTGCCAGCAGTGAAGCTGCGGGGGCTAGGTTCGAGCAGTACTTC CASSEAAGARFEQYF TRBV6-1 . . 15 TRBJ2-7
TGTGCCAGCAGCTCCCGGGACAGGGTGAATGAGCAGTTCTTC CASSSRDRVNEQFF TRBV5-4 TRBD1 . 14 TRBJ2-1
TGTGCCAGTAGTATAGATCGGCAGGGTCAAGAGACCCAGTACTTC CASSIDRQGQETQYF TRBV19 . . 15 TRBJ2-5
TGTTCCAGCAGCCCTAGCGGGGGGCACTCCTACGAGCAGTACTTC CSSSPSGGHSYEQYF TRBV7-9 TRBD2 . 15 TRBJ2-7
TGTGCCATCAGCAGCGGGAGGGGCTCCTACGAGCAGTACTTC CAISSGRGSYEQYF TRBV10-3 TRBD2 . 14 TRBJ2-7
TGCGCCAGCAGCCCTGATGGGCTTTCCACAGATACGCAGTATTTT CASSPDGLSTDTQYF TRBV4-3 . . 15 TRBJ2-3
TGTGCCAGCAGCTTAGTGTACACAGATACGCAGTATTTT CASSLVYTDTQYF TRBV7-8 . . 13 TRBJ2-3
TGTGCCAGCAGCTTAGGACAGGGACACAATCAGCCCCAGCATTTT CASSLGQGHNQPQHF TRBV6-1 TRBD1 once 15 TRBJ1-5